A single T cell receptor (beta chain) is shown here with its context. The target antigen is unknown. Researchers tagged individual cDNA molecules with unique molecular identifiers. TCRdb re-called the 5' RACE reads with MiXCR, one entry per CDR3 protein. The table includes some 61,000 distinct CDR3 sequences, about 13% detected once. The data are from a study of early T cells in non-severe SARS-CoV-2 infection. Study observations and caveats: Matches to VDJdb favored anti-spike CD8 responses and missed private and CD4 specificities.

The sequence was collected from an adult who was a healthcare worker with PCR-confirmed SARS-CoV-2 infection or an uninfected control (not recorded which). The sample consisted of whole blood.

Here the CDR3 DNA reads TGTGCCAGCAGTGAAGCGGTTCCGGGACTCGAGCTGTTTTTT. Amino acids: CASSEAVPGLELFF. This chain links TRBV6-1 with TRBJ2-2, with D possibly TRBD2 on 6 matching bases. In germline, CDR1 is MNHNS, CDR2 SASEGT. V lost 0 bases and J lost 11, with 13 bases in between. This CDR3 has 14 amino acids.